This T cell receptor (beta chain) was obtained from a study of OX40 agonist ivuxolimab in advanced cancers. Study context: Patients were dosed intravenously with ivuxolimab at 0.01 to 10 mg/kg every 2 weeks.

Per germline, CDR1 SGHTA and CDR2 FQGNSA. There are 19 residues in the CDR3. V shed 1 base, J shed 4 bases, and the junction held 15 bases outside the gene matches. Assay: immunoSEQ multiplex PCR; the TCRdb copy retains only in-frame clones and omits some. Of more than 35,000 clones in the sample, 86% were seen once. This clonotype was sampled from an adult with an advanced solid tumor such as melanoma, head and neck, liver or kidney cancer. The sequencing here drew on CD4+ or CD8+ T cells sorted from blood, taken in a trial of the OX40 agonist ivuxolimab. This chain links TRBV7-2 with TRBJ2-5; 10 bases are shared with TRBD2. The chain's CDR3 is CASSLGSSGGSSRGETQYF. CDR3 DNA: TGTGCCAGCAGCTTAGGGTCTAGCGGGGGCTCCTCCAGGGGAGAGACCCAGTACTTC.